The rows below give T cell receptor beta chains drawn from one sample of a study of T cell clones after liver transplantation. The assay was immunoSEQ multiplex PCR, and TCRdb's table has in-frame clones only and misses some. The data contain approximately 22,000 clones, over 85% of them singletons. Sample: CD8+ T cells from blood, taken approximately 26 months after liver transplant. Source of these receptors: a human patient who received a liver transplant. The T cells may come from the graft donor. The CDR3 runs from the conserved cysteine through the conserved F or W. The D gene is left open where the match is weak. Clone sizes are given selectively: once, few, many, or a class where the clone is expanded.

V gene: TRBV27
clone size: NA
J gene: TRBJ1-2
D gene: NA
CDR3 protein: CASSGGGGYTF
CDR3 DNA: TGTGCCAGCTCGGGGGGGGGCGGCTACACCTTC

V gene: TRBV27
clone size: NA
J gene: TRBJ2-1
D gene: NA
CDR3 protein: CASSLRQGNYNEQFF
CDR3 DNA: TGTGCCAGCAGTTTAAGACAAGGAAACTACAATGAGCAGTTCTTC

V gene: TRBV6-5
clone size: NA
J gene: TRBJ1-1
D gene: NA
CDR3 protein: CASTIGGGYGTEAFF
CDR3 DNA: TGTGCCAGCACTATAGGGGGAGGGTACGGCACTGAAGCTTTCTTT

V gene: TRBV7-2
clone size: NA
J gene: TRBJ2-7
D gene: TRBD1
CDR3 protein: CASSDRDRPYEQYF
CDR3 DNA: TGTGCCAGCAGCGACCGGGACAGGCCCTACGAGCAGTACTTC

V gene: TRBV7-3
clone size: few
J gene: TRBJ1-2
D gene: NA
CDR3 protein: CASSLTSGGVGYTF
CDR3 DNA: TGTGCCAGCAGCTTAACGTCGGGAGGGGTTGGCTACACCTTC

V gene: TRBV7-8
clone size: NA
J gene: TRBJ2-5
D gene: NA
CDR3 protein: CASSVGGAQIETQYF
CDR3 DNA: TGTGCCAGCAGCGTAGGGGGGGCGCAGATAGAGACCCAGTACTTC

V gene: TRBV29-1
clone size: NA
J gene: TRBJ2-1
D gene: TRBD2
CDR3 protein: CSVPGEGGSYNEQFF
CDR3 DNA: TGCAGCGTCCCTGGGGAGGGAGGTTCCTACAATGAGCAGTTCTTC

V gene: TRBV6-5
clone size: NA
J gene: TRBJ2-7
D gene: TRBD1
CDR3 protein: CANSSGTGGHEQYF
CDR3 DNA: TGTGCCAACAGTTCCGGGACAGGGGGCCACGAGCAGTACTTC

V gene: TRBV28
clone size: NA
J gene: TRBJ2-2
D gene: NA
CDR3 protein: CASSLPPGAGTGELFF
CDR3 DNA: TGTGCCAGCAGTCTACCCCCAGGGGCGGGAACCGGGGAGCTGTTTTTT

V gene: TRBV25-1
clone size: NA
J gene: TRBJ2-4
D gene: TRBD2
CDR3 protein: CASSEYGTSGRVENIQYF
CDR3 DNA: TGTGCCAGCAGTGAATATGGGACTAGCGGGAGGGTTGAAAACATTCAGTACTTC

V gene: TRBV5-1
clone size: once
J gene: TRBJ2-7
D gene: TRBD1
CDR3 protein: CASSLGSGTAYEQYF
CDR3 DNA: TGCGCCAGCAGCTTGGGTTCCGGGACAGCTTACGAGCAGTACTTC

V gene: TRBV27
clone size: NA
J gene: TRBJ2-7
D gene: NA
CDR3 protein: CASSLSSGTVTYEQYF
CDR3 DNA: TGTGCCAGCAGTTTATCGTCAGGTACCGTAACCTACGAGCAGTACTTC

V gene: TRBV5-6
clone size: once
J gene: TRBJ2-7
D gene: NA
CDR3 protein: CASSFRTANYEQYF
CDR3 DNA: TGTGCCAGCAGCTTCAGGACAGCCAATTACGAGCAGTACTTC

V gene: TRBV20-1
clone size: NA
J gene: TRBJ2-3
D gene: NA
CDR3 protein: CSARSGDTQYF
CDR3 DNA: TGCAGTGCTAGATCCGGAGATACGCAGTATTTT

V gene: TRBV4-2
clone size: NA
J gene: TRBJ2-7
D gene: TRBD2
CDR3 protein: CASSQSGAGGPTYEQYF
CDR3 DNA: TGTGCCAGCAGCCAAAGTGGAGCGGGAGGACCAACCTACGAGCAGTACTTC

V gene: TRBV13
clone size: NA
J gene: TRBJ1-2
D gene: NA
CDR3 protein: CASRTKGSGNYGYTF
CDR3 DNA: TGTGCCAGCAGAACTAAGGGGAGTGGGAACTATGGCTACACCTTC

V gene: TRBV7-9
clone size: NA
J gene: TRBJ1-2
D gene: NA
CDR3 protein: CASSRKTSTDNGYGYTF
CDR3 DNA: TGTGCCAGCAGCCGAAAGACATCCACGGACAATGGCTATGGCTACACCTTC

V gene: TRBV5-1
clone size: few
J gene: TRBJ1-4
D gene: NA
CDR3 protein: CASSLDNEGRKLFF
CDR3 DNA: TGCGCCAGCAGCTTGGATAACGAGGGGAGAAAACTGTTTTTT

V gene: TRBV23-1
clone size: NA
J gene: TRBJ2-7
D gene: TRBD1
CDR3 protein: CASSRQGRDF
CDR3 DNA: TGCGCCAGCAGTCGACAGGGACGGGACTTC

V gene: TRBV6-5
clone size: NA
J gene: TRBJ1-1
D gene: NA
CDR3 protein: CASSYLGNTEAFF
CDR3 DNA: TGTGCCAGCAGTTACCTTGGGAACACTGAAGCTTTCTTT

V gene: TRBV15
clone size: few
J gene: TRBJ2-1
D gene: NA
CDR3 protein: CATSQAGLGFWFF
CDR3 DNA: TGTGCCACCAGCCAGGCGGGCCTGGGGTTTTGGTTCTTC

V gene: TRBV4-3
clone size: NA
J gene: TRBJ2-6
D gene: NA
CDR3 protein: CASSQVSEASSGANVLTF
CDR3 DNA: TGCGCCAGCAGCCAAGTTTCTGAAGCCAGCTCTGGGGCCAACGTCCTGACTTTC

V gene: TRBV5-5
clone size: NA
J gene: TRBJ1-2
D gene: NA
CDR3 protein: CASSPDSGGYGYTF
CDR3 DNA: TGTGCCAGCAGCCCGGATAGCGGGGGATATGGCTACACCTTC

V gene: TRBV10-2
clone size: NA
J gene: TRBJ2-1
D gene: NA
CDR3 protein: CASTPHSGVNNEQFF
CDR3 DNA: TGCGCCAGCACCCCCCACAGCGGAGTTAACAATGAGCAGTTCTTC

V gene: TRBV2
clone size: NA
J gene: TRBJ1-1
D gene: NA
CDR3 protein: CASRMAQASSTEAFF
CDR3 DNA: TGTGCCAGCAGGATGGCGCAGGCCTCGAGCACTGAAGCTTTCTTT

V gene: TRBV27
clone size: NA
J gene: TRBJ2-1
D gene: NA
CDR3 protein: CASSLRGADSYNEQFF
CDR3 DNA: TGTGCCAGCAGTTTAAGGGGAGCGGACTCCTACAATGAGCAGTTCTTC

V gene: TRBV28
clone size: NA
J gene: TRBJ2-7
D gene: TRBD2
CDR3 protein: CASRPAGGPGEQYF
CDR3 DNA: TGTGCCAGCAGACCAGCGGGAGGGCCCGGCGAGCAGTACTTC

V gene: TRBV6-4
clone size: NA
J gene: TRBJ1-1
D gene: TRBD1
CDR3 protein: CAAGETGGKPEAFF
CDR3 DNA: TGTGCAGCAGGGGAAACAGGGGGTAAACCTGAAGCTTTCTTT

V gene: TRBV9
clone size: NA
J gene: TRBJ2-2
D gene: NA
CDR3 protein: CASSGNTGELFF
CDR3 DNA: TGTGCCAGCAGCGGGAACACCGGGGAGCTGTTTTTT

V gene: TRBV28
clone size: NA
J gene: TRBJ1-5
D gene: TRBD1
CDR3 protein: CASSLKAGGQPQHF
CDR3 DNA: TGTGCCAGCAGTTTGAAGGCAGGGGGCCAGCCCCAGCATTTT

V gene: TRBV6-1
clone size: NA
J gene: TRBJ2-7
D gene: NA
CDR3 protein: CASSDRGSSYEQYF
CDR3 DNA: TGTGCCAGCAGTGACAGGGGCTCATCCTACGAGCAGTACTTC

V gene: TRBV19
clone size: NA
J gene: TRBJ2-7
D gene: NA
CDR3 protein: CASSIDGVTGTYEQYF
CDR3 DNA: TGTGCCAGTAGTATAGATGGTGTGACAGGCACCTACGAGCAGTACTTC

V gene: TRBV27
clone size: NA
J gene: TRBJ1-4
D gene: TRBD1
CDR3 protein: CASSRGGQGSNEKLFF
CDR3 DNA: TGTGCCAGCAGCCGGGGGGGACAGGGAAGTAATGAAAAACTGTTTTTT

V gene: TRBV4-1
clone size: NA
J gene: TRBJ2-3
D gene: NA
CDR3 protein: CASSPGLPDTQYF
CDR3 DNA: TGCGCCAGCAGCCCGGGACTGCCAGATACGCAGTATTTT

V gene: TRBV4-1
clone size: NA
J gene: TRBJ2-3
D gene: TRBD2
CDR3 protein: CASSHRSGGGTDTQYF
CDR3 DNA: TGCGCCAGCAGCCACCGAAGCGGGGGGGGCACAGATACGCAGTATTTT

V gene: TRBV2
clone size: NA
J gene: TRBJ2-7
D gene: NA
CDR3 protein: CASTTFLFSHEQYF
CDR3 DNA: TGTGCCAGCACCACTTTTTTGTTTAGCCACGAGCAGTACTTC

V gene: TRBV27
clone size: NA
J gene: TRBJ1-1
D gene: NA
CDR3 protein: CASGSSEGDTEAFF
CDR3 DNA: TGTGCCAGCGGTTCTTCCGAGGGGGACACTGAAGCTTTCTTT

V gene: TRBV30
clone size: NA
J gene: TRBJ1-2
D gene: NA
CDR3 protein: CAWSYATTPGYTF
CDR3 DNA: TGTGCCTGGAGTTACGCTACGACTCCTGGCTACACCTTC

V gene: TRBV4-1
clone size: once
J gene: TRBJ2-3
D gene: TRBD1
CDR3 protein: CASSQGQGPDTQYF
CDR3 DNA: TGCGCCAGCAGCCAAGGACAGGGTCCGGATACGCAGTATTTT

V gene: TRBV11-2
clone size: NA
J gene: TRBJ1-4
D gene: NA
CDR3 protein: CASSSGYSGEKLFF
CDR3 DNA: TGTGCCAGCAGCTCCGGGTACTCTGGGGAAAAACTGTTTTTT

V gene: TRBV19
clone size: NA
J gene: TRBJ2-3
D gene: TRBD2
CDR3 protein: CASRGLADTDTQYF
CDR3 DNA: TGTGCCAGTAGGGGACTAGCGGACACAGATACGCAGTATTTT

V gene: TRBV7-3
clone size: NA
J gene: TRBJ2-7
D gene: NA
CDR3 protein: CASSLTHRGSIDEQYF
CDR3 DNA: TGTGCCAGCAGCCTCACTCATAGGGGGTCCATCGACGAGCAGTACTTC

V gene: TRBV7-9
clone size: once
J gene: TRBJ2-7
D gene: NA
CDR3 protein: CASSAPSYEQYF
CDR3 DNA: TGTGCCAGCAGCGCGCCTTCCTACGAGCAGTACTTC

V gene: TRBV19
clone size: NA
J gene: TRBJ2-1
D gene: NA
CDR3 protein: CASSIVPGSINEQFF
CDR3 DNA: TGTGCCAGTAGTATTGTCCCGGGAAGTATAAATGAGCAGTTCTTC

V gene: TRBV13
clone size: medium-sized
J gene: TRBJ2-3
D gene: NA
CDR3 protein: CASSHLRTSTDTQYF
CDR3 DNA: TGTGCCAGCAGCCACTTGAGGACTAGCACAGATACGCAGTATTTT